This record looks at one TCR beta chain sequence and its context. Its target is unknown. The sample is drawn from a study of shared clonotypes between healthy human individuals. Genomic DNA per cell subset filled all wells of several immunoSEQ plates. Each sorted subset replicate got 200 ng genomic DNA, tens of thousands of genomes. The data were produced by immunoSEQ multiplex PCR, yet TCRdb's version contains in-frame clones alone and is incomplete. The sample consists of about 680,000 clones, 92% of them appearing once. Cells designated naive CD8 were CD45RO-negative and were positively selected for CCR7, with terminally differentiated effector memory CD45RA+ cells excluded. Study observations and caveats: Four donors shared about 4.8% of their naive CD4 clonotypes. Larger estimated richness was generally recorded for naive subsets relative to memory subsets.

The sample comprised naive CD8+ T cells sorted from blood. The receptor was isolated from a man aged 30 to 45 in good health.

In DNA, the CDR3 is TGTGCCAGCAGCAGGCCCTCCGACTTAAGACAGGGTTACCACGGCTACACCTTC. Amino acids: CASSRPSDLRQGYHGYTF. The rearrangement links TRBV21-1 to TRBJ1-2; whether TRBD1, the table's D call, matches the DNA was not checked. TRBV21-1 is tagged as a pseudogene. The length of the CDR3 is 18 residues.